Below are 17 T cell receptor beta chains sequenced from a single sample in a study of blood T cells in healthy people across ages. PCR was performed a second time for about 7 to 12 cycles using a sample-barcoded 5' primer and a J-beta primer mix. TCRdb ran MiXCR on the 5' RACE reads and lists one entry per CDR3 protein. The repertoire holds 1.5 million to 2 million distinct CDR3 sequences, around 36% seen once, with approximately 10% in the top ten. The sample taken for sequencing was blood. The receptors derive from a woman between 25 and 40 years old in good health.

In this sample, this clonotype turned up many times. The chain recombines TRBV29-1 with TRBJ2-3, with D uncertain. Germline CDR1 reads SQVTM; CDR2 reads ANQGSEA. The germline V and J ends were trimmed by 6 bases and 4 bases, with 20 bases remaining between them. This CDR3 contains 15 residues. The chain's CDR3 is CSVLGRVGRADTQYF. CDR3 in DNA: TGCAGCGTCCTCGGTCGGGTGGGCCGCGCAGATACGCAGTATTTT.

The chain couples TRBV20-1 to TRBJ2-1; 11 bases agree with TRBD2. The germline CDR1 and CDR2 sequences are DFQATT and SNEGSKA (reference sequence). The CDR3 has 14 amino acids. The J segment lost 5 bases and the V segment lost 5 bases, leaving 5 bases of the junction unmatched. The CDR3 DNA sequence: TGCAGTGCTCCCCTACTAGCGGGGGACAATGAGCAGTTCTTC. This sequence encodes CSAPLLAGDNEQFF.

In its sample, this clonotype was seen a few times. The rearrangement uses TRBV7-9 and TRBJ2-7, with D unresolved. TRBJ2-5 matches the DNA end more closely, so the J call is doubtful. This CDR3 contains 13 residues. Germline V gives CDR1 SEHNR, CDR2 FQNEAQ (reference sequence). CDR3 bases: TGTGCCAGCAGCTTAGAGTTGGAAGAGACCCAGTACTTC. Translated, it gives CASSLELEETQYF.

The J gene is TRBJ2-7, the V gene TRBV7-9, with 7 bases fitting TRBD2. Trimming cost V 8 bases and J 4 bases; bases outside gene matches: 5. The CDR3 contains 12 residues. Germline CDR1 reads SEHNR; CDR2 reads FQNEAQ (reference sequence). The CDR3 DNA reads TGTGCCAGCGCGGGGGTCCTATACGAGCAGTACTTC. Translated, it gives CASAGVLYEQYF.

This clonotype was recorded once. V usage is TRBV20-1 and J usage is TRBJ2-1, with D possibly being TRBD1 or TRBD2 (7 bases each). The germline gives CDR1 DFQATT, CDR2 SNEGSKA (reference sequence). The CDR3 loop spans 14 amino acids. Trimming left V 6 bases short and J 7 bases short, with 19 bases between. CDR3: CSARGRGGGNEQFF. The DNA for the CDR3 is TGCAGTGCGAGGGGGCGGGGCGGGGGTAATGAGCAGTTCTTC.

The chain joins TRBV20-1 to TRBJ2-7; D ambiguous. This CDR3 contains 11 residues. Germline lookup yields CDR1 DFQATT and CDR2 SNEGSKA (reference sequence). Between the trimmed V and J ends, which lost 3 bases and 3 bases, there was a span of 6 bases. The DNA for the CDR3 is TGCAGTGCTAGTATCGGCTACGAGCAGTACTTC. Its protein product is CSASIGYEQYF.

The chain joins TRBV12-3 or TRBV12-4 to TRBJ1-1; D is undetermined. With 7 bases removed from V and 1 base from J, the gap between germline ends came to 19 bases. This CDR3 is built from 16 residues. As DNA, the CDR3 is TGTGCCAGCACTCTGGCGGGGAAAATGCCGAACACTGAAGCTTTCTTT. Its protein is CASTLAGKMPNTEAFF.

A few counts support this clonotype. This chain connects TRBV5-4 to TRBJ2-1; 9 bases line up with TRBD1. The CDR3 is 15 residues long. J was trimmed by 2 bases and V by 4 bases; bases with no gene match: 4. Germline V gene data show CDR1 as SGHNT and CDR2 as YYREEE (reference sequence). The CDR3 loop reads CASSIGQGTYNEQFF. The CDR3 nucleotides read TGTGCCAGCAGCATCGGACAGGGGACCTACAATGAGCAGTTCTTC.

CDR3 nucleotide sequence: TGCAGCGTTCAACCTGGTTATGGCTACACCTTC. Protein: CSVQPGYGYTF. The chain links TRBV29-1 to TRBJ1-2; D remains unclear. The CDR3 sequence is 11 residues long. The V end was cut by 5 bases, the J end by 5 bases, with 9 bases between. Germline assignment: CDR1 SQVTM and CDR2 ANQGSEA.

The rearrangement uses TRBV6-1 and TRBJ1-2, with 9 nucleotides matching TRBD1. The CDR3 runs to 13 residues. Germline CDR1 MNHNS, CDR2 SASEGT. Trimming at V came to 1 base and at J to 7 bases, leaving 1 base not matched to a gene. The CDR3 DNA follows: TGTGCCAGCAGTGAAGGGACAGGGGCTGGCTACACCTTC. This translates into CASSEGTGAGYTF.

This clonotype was detected only a few times. The CDR3 here is CASSRASGPMPLHF. CDR3 coding DNA: TGTGCCAGCAGCCGGGCGTCGGGGCCGATGCCCCTCCACTTT. V and J are TRBV3-1 and TRBJ1-6; tentatively, D is TRBD1 (5 bases). The V gene's germline CDR1 is LGHDT and CDR2 YNNKEL (reference sequence). The V and J ends lost 4 bases and 13 bases respectively, with 17 bases between them. This CDR3 is 14 amino acids long.

This clonotype showed up just a few times. This chain links TRBV10-3 with TRBJ2-1, with a possible D match to TRBD2 (5 bases). The CDR3 has 12 amino acids. Germline loops: CDR1 ENHRY, CDR2 SYGVKD. Trimming stripped 6 bases from V and 10 bases from J, with 13 bases between. CDR3 sequence (DNA): TGTGCCATCAGCGAGGGCTTAGGCGAGCAGTTCTTC. This translates into CAISEGLGEQFF.

This clonotype was seen a few times. The rearrangement joins TRBV20-1 to TRBJ2-1, with D perhaps matching TRBD2 (5 bases). Germline V CDR1 and CDR2: DFQATT, SNEGSKA (reference sequence). The CDR3 runs 19 residues. Trimming took off 0 bases at V and 0 bases at J, with 21 bases between the two ends. For the CDR3, the DNA is TGCAGTGCTAGAGATCGGGCTAGCCCTGATCCTTTCTCCTACAATGAGCAGTTCTTC. Protein: CSARDRASPDPFSYNEQFF.

This clonotype came up once. A much larger clone lies a single base off, so this may be a read error. The chain combines TRBV13 with TRBJ2-5, with 7 bases aligning to TRBD2. This CDR3 is 12 amino acids long. Germline-derived CDR1 and CDR2 are PRHDT and FYEKMQ (reference sequence). CDR3 sequence (DNA): TGTGCCGGCAGCTTAGCAGGGAGGGAGCAGTACTTC. Translation: CAGSLAGREQYF.

The chain is built from TRBV3-1 and TRBJ2-6; D remains ambiguous. V lost 6 bases and J 4 bases, leaving 13 bases between the germline ends. In germline, CDR1 is LGHDT, CDR2 YNNKEL (reference sequence). The CDR3 has 15 amino acids. The CDR3 DNA follows: TGTGCCAGCAGACGAAGAGGTACCGGGGCCAACGTCCTGACTTTC. This encodes CASRRRGTGANVLTF. The variable domain in full, completed from reference TRBV3-1 and TRBJ2-6, reads DTAVSQTPKYLVTQMGNDKSIKCEQNLGHDTMYWYKQDSKKFLKIMFSYNNKELIINETVPNRFSPKSPDKAHLNLHINSLELGDSAVYFCASRRRGTGANVLTFGAGSRLTVL.

This clonotype was seen a few times. The V call is TRBV7-9, the J call TRBJ1-2; 7 nucleotides match TRBD1. CDR1 is SEHNR, CDR2 FQNEAQ, per germline (reference sequence). Trimming removed 3 bases from V and 0 bases from J; junction bases left unmatched: 7. There are 16 residues in the CDR3. In DNA form, the CDR3 reads TGTGCCAGCAGCTTTACAGGGGTTAGAGCTAACTATGGCTACACCTTC. This codes for CASSFTGVRANYGYTF.

This clonotype has just one count. The junction departs from the called germline gene at one end, perhaps through a read error. The chain joins TRBV4-2 to TRBJ2-3, with TRBD1 matching over 7 bases. Germline V CDR1 and CDR2: LGHNA, YNFKEQ. The CDR3 runs to 16 residues. CDR3 DNA sequence: TGTGCCAACAGCCAAGATCGGGACAGAGCCACAGATACGCAGTATTTT. Protein sequence: CANSQDRDRATDTQYF.